A selection of T cell receptor beta chains follows, all from one sample in a study of shared T cell receptors in the human thymus. Sequenced by immunoSEQ multiplex PCR; TCRdb stores in-frame clones only, minus some. This table holds some 700,000 clones, roughly 90% found once. This sample was shared with a second study, whose subject was human thymus T cells.

Material for sequencing was thymocytes. All receptors come from a boy in the first two years of life with a congenital heart defect. Both conserved end residues are part of each CDR3. The D gene is left open where the match is weak. Rows give clone size only sometimes, using once, few, many, or a class for an expanded clone.

size	V	J	D	DNA	CDR3
-	TRBV6-1	TRBJ2-7	-	TGTGCCAGCAGCAACTCGGGGTTTACCTACGAGCAGTACTTC	CASSNSGFTYEQYF
-	TRBV25-1	TRBJ2-7	-	TGTGCCAGCAGTGAATCACGCCAGGGGTCCAAATCCTACGAGCAGTACTTC	CASSESRQGSKSYEQYF
-	TRBV7-2	TRBJ2-7	TRBD1	TGTGCCAGCAGCTTAGCGCTAGGACAGGGGCTCTACGAGCAGTACTTC	CASSLALGQGLYEQYF
-	TRBV4-2	TRBJ2-2	-	TGTGCCAGCAGCCAAGAAGCACTAGCTGGGAACACCGGGGAGCTGTTTTTT	CASSQEALAGNTGELFF
once	TRBV4-1	TRBJ2-2	TRBD2	TGCGCCAGCAGCCGGTCGACTAGCGGGAACACCGGGGAGCTGTTTTTT	CASSRSTSGNTGELFF
once	TRBV11-3	TRBJ2-7	-	TGTGCCAGCAGCTCCGAGGGTGTCTGGCGAGGGGAGCAGTACTTC	CASSSEGVWRGEQYF
-	TRBV2	TRBJ2-7	TRBD2	TGTGCCAGCAGTGGACTAGCGGGAGACTACGAGCAGTACTTC	CASSGLAGDYEQYF
few	TRBV5-5	TRBJ2-1	TRBD2	TGTGCCAGCAGCTTGGGACTAGCGGAGCCTAAGAATGAGCAGTTCTTC	CASSLGLAEPKNEQFF
-	TRBV7-2	TRBJ2-7	-	TGTGCCAGCAGCTTAAAGTTAGCCTACGAGCAGTACTTC	CASSLKLAYEQYF
-	TRBV7-2	TRBJ2-1	TRBD2	TGTGCCAGCGGATCCCAGCGGGAGGAGAACAATGAGCAGTTCTTC	CASGSQREENNEQFF
-	TRBV29-1	TRBJ2-3	TRBD2	TGCAGCGTTGAATGGCTAGCGGGCACAGATACGCAGTATTTT	CSVEWLAGTDTQYF
-	TRBV27	TRBJ2-5	TRBD2	TGTGCCAGCAGTCCGACCGGGACTAGCGCTCGGGGGGAGACCCAGTACTTC	CASSPTGTSARGETQYF
-	TRBV4-1	TRBJ2-1	TRBD1	TGCGCCAGCAGCCCCAGGACAGGGGCCTTCAATGAGCAGTTCTTC	CASSPRTGAFNEQFF
-	TRBV7-9	TRBJ2-5	-	TGTGCCAGCAGCACTAGGACAGAAGAGACCCAGTACTTC	CASSTRTEETQYF
once	TRBV6-4	TRBJ2-3	TRBD2	TGTGCCAGCAGGCCGACTAGCGGGATTGACGATACGCAGTATTTT	CASRPTSGIDDTQYF
few	TRBV5-1	TRBJ1-3	-	TGCGCCAGCAGCTTGGGCAGGGCCGGAAACACCATATATTTT	CASSLGRAGNTIYF
-	TRBV4-2	TRBJ2-1	TRBD2	TGTGCCAGCAGCCAAGAATTAGCGGGATGGGGCAATGAGCAGTTCTTC	CASSQELAGWGNEQFF
-	TRBV5-1	TRBJ2-1	-	TGCGCCAGCAGCTTGTTAGCATTTGACGCACAGTTCTTC	CASSLLAFDAQFF
-	TRBV15	TRBJ1-2	TRBD1	TGTGCCACCAGCCTCAGAGACAGGGACCCCCTCGGGCGTGACAGCGGCTACACCTTC	CATSLRDRDPLGRDSGYTF
-	TRBV4-3	TRBJ2-7	TRBD2	TGCGCCAGCAGCCAACGGACTAGCGGGAACTACGAGCAGTACTTC	CASSQRTSGNYEQYF
-	TRBV28	TRBJ2-7	TRBD2	TGTGCCAGCAGTTTAAGGACTAGAATTATTCACGAGCAGTACTTC	CASSLRTRIIHEQYF
-	TRBV5-6	TRBJ1-2	-	TGTGCCAGCAGCTTGAGGAGTACAAGGCGGGGGAACTATGGCTACACCTTC	CASSLRSTRRGNYGYTF
-	TRBV10-2	TRBJ2-7	-	TGCGCCAGCAGTGAATCGGTGAGAGACACGTCCGACCGTTACGAGCAGTACTTC	CASSESVRDTSDRYEQYF
-	TRBV4-2	TRBJ2-1	TRBD2	TGTGCCAGCAGCCATCCCCCCCCGGGACTAGCCCCGGGAGAGCAATTTTGTGAGCAGTTCTTC	CASSHPPPGLAPGEQFCEQFF
-	TRBV11-1	TRBJ1-1	-	TGTGCCAGCAGCTTAGCGCCAAGGGGAAGAGGCTTCGAAGCTTTCTTT	CASSLAPRGRGFEAFF
-	TRBV2	TRBJ2-7	TRBD1	TGTGCCAGCAGTGAGGCGGCCGGACAGGGGGCGCTGAACGAGCAGTACTTC	CASSEAAGQGALNEQYF
-	TRBV10-3	TRBJ2-1	TRBD2	TGTGCCACCCGGGGGGACTCCTACAATGAGCAGTTCTTC	CATRGDSYNEQFF
-	TRBV5-6	TRBJ2-5	TRBD2	TGTGCCAGCAGCTTGGGAGCGGGAGTGGTACAAGAGACCCAGTACTTC	CASSLGAGVVQETQYF
-	TRBV27	TRBJ2-7	-	TGTGCCAGCAGTTACCGGGTAGGTTACGAGCAGTACTTC	CASSYRVGYEQYF
-	TRBV7-4	TRBJ2-3	TRBD2	TGTGCCAGCAGCGAGAGACTAGCCGGAGAAATGACAGATACGCAGTATTTT	CASSERLAGEMTDTQYF
-	TRBV28	TRBJ2-7	TRBD1	TGTGCCAGCACCAGAGCAGAGACTAACCGGGACAGGGGCTCCTACGAGCAGTACTTC	CASTRAETNRDRGSYEQYF
once	TRBV5-1	TRBJ2-7	-	TGCGCCAGCAGCTTGGCCGAGGGGGACGGGTCCTACGAGCAGTACTTC	CASSLAEGDGSYEQYF
once	TRBV5-1	TRBJ2-7	-	TGCGCCAGCAGCCCTTCGGACAGTCACCACGAGCAGTACTTC	CASSPSDSHHEQYF
-	TRBV15	TRBJ2-3	-	TGTGCCACCAGCACGCCCCCGGCAGATACGCAGTATTTT	CATSTPPADTQYF
few	TRBV6-4	TRBJ2-1	-	TGTGCCAGCGCTCTGCGGGACAGCTCAATTGAGCAGTTCTTC	CASALRDSSIEQFF
-	TRBV30	TRBJ2-3	TRBD2	TGTGCCTGGAGTCCAACTAGCGGGAGCCCAGATACGCAGTATTTT	CAWSPTSGSPDTQYF
-	TRBV4-3	TRBJ2-1	TRBD2	TGCGCCAGCAGCCAAAAACCGCGGGAGGATGTTGATGAGCAGTTCTTC	CASSQKPREDVDEQFF
-	TRBV5-4	TRBJ2-3	-	TGTGCCAGCAGCTTGCTAGAAGGTACGCAGTATTTT	CASSLLEGTQYF
once	TRBV4-1	TRBJ2-7	-	TGCGCCAGCAGCCCCTATCGACACCAAAAAAACGAGCAGTACTTC	CASSPYRHQKNEQYF
-	TRBV27	TRBJ2-2	TRBD2	TGTGCCAGCAGTTTATGTAGCGGGAGGGCCTCGAACACCGGGGAGCTGTTTTTT	CASSLCSGRASNTGELFF
-	TRBV27	TRBJ2-1	TRBD2	TGTGCCAGCAGCCTCAGACTAGCGGGATACAATGAGCAGTTCTTC	CASSLRLAGYNEQFF
-	TRBV15	TRBJ1-5	-	TGTGCCACCAGCAGAGCTACCGGGGGATCGGGGTATCAGCCCCAGCATTTT	CATSRATGGSGYQPQHF